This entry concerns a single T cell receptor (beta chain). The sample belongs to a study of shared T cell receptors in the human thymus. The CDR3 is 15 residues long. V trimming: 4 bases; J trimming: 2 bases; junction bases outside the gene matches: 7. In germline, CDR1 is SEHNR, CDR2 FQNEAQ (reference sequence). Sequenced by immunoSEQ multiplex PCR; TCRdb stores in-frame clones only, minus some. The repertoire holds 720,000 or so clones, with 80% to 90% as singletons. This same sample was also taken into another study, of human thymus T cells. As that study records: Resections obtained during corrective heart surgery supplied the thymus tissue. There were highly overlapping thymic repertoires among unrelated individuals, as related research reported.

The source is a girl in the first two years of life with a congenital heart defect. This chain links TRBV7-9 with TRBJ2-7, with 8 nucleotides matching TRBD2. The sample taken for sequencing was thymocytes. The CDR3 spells CASSSLAAGPYEQYF. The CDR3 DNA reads TGTGCCAGCAGCTCACTAGCGGCGGGGCCCTACGAGCAGTACTTC.